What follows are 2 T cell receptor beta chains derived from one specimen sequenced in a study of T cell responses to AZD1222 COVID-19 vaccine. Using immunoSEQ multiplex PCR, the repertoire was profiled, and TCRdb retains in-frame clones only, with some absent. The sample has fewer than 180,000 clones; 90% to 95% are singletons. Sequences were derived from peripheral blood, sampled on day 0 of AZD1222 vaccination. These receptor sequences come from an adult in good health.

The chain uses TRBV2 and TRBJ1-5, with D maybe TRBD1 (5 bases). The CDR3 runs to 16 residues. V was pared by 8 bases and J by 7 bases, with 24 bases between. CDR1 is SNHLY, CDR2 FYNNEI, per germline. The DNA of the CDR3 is TGTGCCAGCGGCTCTAAAAGCCCGACAGTGTCCCAGCCCCAGCATTTT. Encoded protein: CASGSKSPTVSQPQHF. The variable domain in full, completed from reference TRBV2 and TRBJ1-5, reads EPEVTQTPSHQVTQMGQEVILRCVPISNHLYFYWYRQILGQKVEFLVSFYNNEISEKSEIFDDQFSVERPDGSNFTLKIRSTKLEDSAMYFCASGSKSPTVSQPQHFGDGTRLSIL.

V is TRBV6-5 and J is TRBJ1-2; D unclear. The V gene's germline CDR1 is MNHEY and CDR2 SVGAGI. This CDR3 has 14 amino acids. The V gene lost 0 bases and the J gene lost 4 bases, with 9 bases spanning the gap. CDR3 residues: CASSYSSGFYGYTF. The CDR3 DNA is TGTGCCAGCAGTTACTCTTCAGGATTCTATGGCTACACCTTC.